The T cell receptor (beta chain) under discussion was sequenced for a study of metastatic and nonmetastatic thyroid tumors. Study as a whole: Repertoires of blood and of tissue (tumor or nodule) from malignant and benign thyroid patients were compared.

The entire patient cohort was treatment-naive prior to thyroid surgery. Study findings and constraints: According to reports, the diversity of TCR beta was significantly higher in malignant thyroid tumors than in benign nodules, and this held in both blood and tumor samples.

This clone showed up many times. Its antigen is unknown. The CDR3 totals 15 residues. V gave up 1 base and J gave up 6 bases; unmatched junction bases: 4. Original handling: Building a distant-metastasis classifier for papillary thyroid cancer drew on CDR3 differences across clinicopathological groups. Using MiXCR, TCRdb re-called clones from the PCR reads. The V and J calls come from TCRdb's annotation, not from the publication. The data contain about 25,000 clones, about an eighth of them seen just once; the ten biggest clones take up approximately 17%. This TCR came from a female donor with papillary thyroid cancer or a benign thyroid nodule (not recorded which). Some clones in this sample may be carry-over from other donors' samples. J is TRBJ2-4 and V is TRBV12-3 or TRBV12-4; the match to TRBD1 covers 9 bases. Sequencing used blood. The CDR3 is CASSLDRGPGNIQYF. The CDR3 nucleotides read TGTGCCAGCAGTTTAGACAGGGGGCCGGGAAACATTCAGTACTTC.